These 32 T cell receptor beta chains originate from one sample sequenced in a study of a mutant IDH1 vaccine in newly diagnosed glioma. Sequencing used immunoSEQ multiplex PCR; TCRdb keeps in-frame clones, though not all of them. Of 52,000 or so clones in the sample, roughly 82% were seen once. Time point defined: week 5, during vaccination. Doses consisted of 300 ug of mutant IDH1 20-mer peptide each, paired with topical imiquimod. Antigens for these TCRs are unknown. This sample comprised PBMCs, obtained from a glioma patient whose treatment included an IDH1 peptide vaccine. All receptors derive from a woman under 30 with glioma. Some clones in this sample may be carry-over from other donors' samples.

J is TRBJ2-1 and V is TRBV30; D tentatively fits TRBD1 or TRBD2 (5 bases each). V gave up 5 bases and J gave up 10 bases, with 15 bases separating them. CDR1 is GTSNPN, CDR2 SVGIG, per germline (reference sequence). The CDR3 loop spans 12 amino acids. The chain's CDR3 is CAWDYGAVEQFF. CDR3 DNA: TGTGCCTGGGACTACGGGGCTGTCGAGCAGTTCTTC.

The rearrangement links TRBV15 to TRBJ1-2, with TRBD1 identical over 10 bases. V lost 4 bases and J lost 8; bases outside the gene matches: 10. The germline V gene has CDR1 LNHNV and CDR2 YYDKDF (reference sequence). The CDR3 length is 15 residues. The CDR3 bases are TGTGCCACCAGCAACTTAGTAGGGACAGGGGCCGGCTACACCTTC. Translating it yields CATSNLVGTGAGYTF. The full variable domain, completed using reference TRBV15 and TRBJ1-2, is DAMVIQNPRYQVTQFGKPVTLSCSQTLNHNVMYWYQQKSSQAPKLLFHYYDKDFNNEADTPDNFQSRRPNTSFCFLDIRSPGLGDTAMYLCATSNLVGTGAGYTFGSGTRLTVV.

This chain links TRBV29-1 with TRBJ2-3; D possibly uses TRBD1 or TRBD2 (5 bases each). V lost 5 bases to trimming and J lost 6 bases, with 12 bases between them. There are 12 residues in the CDR3. CDR1 is SQVTM and CDR2 is ANQGSEA in the germline V gene. The CDR3 is CSVRTAGDTQYF. DNA for the CDR3: TGCAGCGTTAGGACTGCAGGGGATACGCAGTATTTT.

The chain's CDR3 is CASSSPGEAYEQYF. CDR3 nucleotides: TGTGCCAGCAGTTCTCCTGGGGAGGCCTACGAGCAGTACTTC. The V gene is TRBV6-5, the J gene TRBJ2-7; TRBD2 is a possible D gene (6 bases). V lost 4 bases and J lost 2, with 12 bases in between. This CDR3 spans 14 amino acids. Per germline, CDR1 MNHEY and CDR2 SVGAGI.

The CDR3 loop reads CASSVGHSGGTGELFF. DNA for the CDR3: TGTGCCAGCAGCGTGGGCCATAGCGGCGGGACCGGGGAGCTGTTTTTT. The chain couples TRBV9 to TRBJ2-2; D is possibly TRBD2 (6 bases). Germline CDR1 SGDLS, CDR2 YYNGEE. The V end lost 2 bases, the J end lost 5 bases, and 16 bases lay between the germline ends. This CDR3 is built from 16 residues.

V is TRBV7-2 and J is TRBJ2-6, with D unclear. This CDR3 contains 15 residues. Germline assignment: CDR1 SGHTA and CDR2 FQGNSA. Deletions cut 5 bases from V and 2 bases from J, with 10 bases between. CDR3 amino acids: CASSETFPGANVLTF. CDR3 sequence (DNA): TGTGCCAGCAGCGAAACATTTCCTGGGGCCAACGTCCTGACTTTC. The entire variable domain, with the rest obtained from reference TRBV7-2 and TRBJ2-6, is as follows: GAGVSQSPSNKVTEKGKDVELRCDPISGHTALYWYRQSLGQGLEFLIYFQGNSAPDKSGLPSDRFSAERTGGSVSTLTIQRTQQEDSAVYLCASSETFPGANVLTFGAGSRLTVL.

V usage is TRBV15 and J usage is TRBJ1-1; D ambiguous. This CDR3 contains 15 residues. Trimming stripped 1 base from V and 1 base from J, with 10 bases between. The germline CDR1 and CDR2 sequences are LNHNV and YYDKDF (reference sequence). Here the CDR3 DNA reads TGTGCCACCAGCAGAGGGATCGGAGCGAACACTGAAGCTTTCTTT. This translates into CATSRGIGANTEAFF.

This chain uses TRBV6-6 with TRBJ2-1; TRBD2 aligns across 9 bases. J gave up 0 bases and V 6 bases, and 6 bases lay outside the gene matches. Looked up from germline, CDR1 is MNHNY and CDR2 is SVGAGI (reference sequence). The CDR3 covers 16 residues. Written as DNA, the CDR3 is TGTGCCAGCAGGCTGACTAGCGGTCCCTCCTACAATGAGCAGTTCTTC. Its protein product is CASRLTSGPSYNEQFF.

This chain links TRBV9 with TRBJ1-1; D is uncertain. The germline V gene encodes CDR1 SGDLS and CDR2 YYNGEE. The V end was cut by 3 bases, the J end by 5 bases, with 11 bases between. The CDR3 extends over 13 amino acids. CDR3 bases: TGTGCCAGCAGCGCCACGGCGGGTACTGAAGCTTTCTTT. Encoded protein: CASSATAGTEAFF.

This chain links TRBV7-2 with TRBJ2-5; D remains unclear. This CDR3 region has 13 residues. The V and J ends lost 8 bases and 0 bases respectively, with 10 bases between them. From germline, CDR1 is SGHTA and CDR2 FQGNSA. The CDR3 DNA sequence: TGTGCCAGCCATCCCGCCTACCAAGAGACCCAGTACTTC. Translation: CASHPAYQETQYF.

This chain joins TRBV6-1 and TRBJ2-5; no clear D. The CDR3 extends over 13 amino acids. Germline CDR1 and CDR2: MNHNS and SASEGT. V was trimmed by 7 bases and J by 2 bases, leaving 11 bases between them. The CDR3, as DNA: TGTGCCAGCACGGTTTACCCACAAGAGACCCAGTACTTC. Residues: CASTVYPQETQYF.

The rearrangement joins TRBV13 to TRBJ1-4; D may be TRBD1 (5 bases). The CDR3 is 17 residues long. The V end lost 3 bases, the J end lost 4 bases, and 18 bases lay between the germline ends. Germline CDR1 reads PRHDT; CDR2 reads FYEKMQ (reference sequence). The DNA for the CDR3 is TGTGCCAGCAGCTTGTGGGGGGACGGGACGGATAATGAAAAACTGTTTTTT. This translates into CASSLWGDGTDNEKLFF.

The gene calls are TRBV6-5 and TRBJ2-7; 8 bases are shared with TRBD1. V dropped 10 bases and J dropped 3; count of bases not matched to a gene: 14. The CDR3 sequence is 15 residues long. Germline V gives CDR1 MNHEY, CDR2 SVGAGI. The CDR3: CATSVQGVLYYEQYF. The CDR3 nucleotides are TGTGCCACGTCGGTACAGGGGGTCCTTTACTACGAGCAGTACTTC.

In DNA, the CDR3 is TGTGCCAGCAGCTTCGGACAGGGGGCAGGTGAAAAACTGTTTTTT. Encoded protein: CASSFGQGAGEKLFF. This chain links TRBV7-6 with TRBJ1-4; 11 bases line up with TRBD1. CDR1 SGHVS and CDR2 FNYEAQ come from the germline V gene. This CDR3 is 15 amino acids long. The V segment lost 3 bases and the J segment 7 bases; nucleotides outside the gene matches: 4.

This clone was picked up a small number of times. This CDR3 is CASSIGGADTEAFF. The CDR3 DNA reads as TGTGCCAGTAGTATAGGCGGGGCGGACACTGAAGCTTTCTTT. V is TRBV19 and J is TRBJ1-1; D is possibly TRBD1 (5 bases). Germline V gene lookup returns CDR1 LNHDA and CDR2 SQIVND (reference sequence). The CDR3 spans 14 residues. The ends were cut back, 1 base at V and 3 bases at J, with 9 bases in the middle. Looking up the rest from reference TRBV19 and TRBJ1-1 gives the full variable domain: DGGITQSPKYLFRKEGQNVTLSCEQNLNHDAMYWYRQDPGQGLRLIYYSQIVNDFQKGDIAEGYSVSREKKESFPLTVTSAQKNPTAFYLCASSIGGADTEAFFGQGTRLTVV.

V gene TRBV2 combines with J gene TRBJ2-7; D is ambiguous. From germline, CDR1 is SNHLY and CDR2 FYNNEI. The CDR3 contains 14 residues. The V end was cut by 4 bases, the J end by 3 bases, with 13 bases between. In DNA, the CDR3 is TGTGCCAGCAGTGGGGCGTTCGCGGTCTACGAGCAGTACTTC. This sequence encodes CASSGAFAVYEQYF.

This rearrangement joins TRBV7-2 to TRBJ1-4; D uncertain. The CDR3 totals 14 residues. V was clipped by 5 bases and J by 8 bases, with 15 bases between them. Looked up from germline, CDR1 is SGHTA and CDR2 is FQGNSA. The CDR3 sequence: CASSPRTHGEKLFF. CDR3 DNA: TGTGCCAGCAGCCCCCGGACTCATGGGGAAAAACTGTTTTTT. Looking up the rest from reference TRBV7-2 and TRBJ1-4 gives the full variable domain: GAGVSQSPSNKVTEKGKDVELRCDPISGHTALYWYRQSLGQGLEFLIYFQGNSAPDKSGLPSDRFSAERTGGSVSTLTIQRTQQEDSAVYLCASSPRTHGEKLFFGSGTQLSVL.

This clone was found once. The chain is built from TRBV27 and TRBJ1-5; unclear D gene. Germline V CDR1 and CDR2: MNHEY, SMNVEV (reference sequence). This CDR3 is 12 amino acids long. Trimming cost V 8 bases and J 4 bases, with 9 bases left between them. CDR3 in DNA: TGTGCCAGCGGGCCAGTTAATCAGCCCCAGCATTTT. Its translation: CASGPVNQPQHF.

The chain is built from TRBV19 and TRBJ1-5, with D tentatively TRBD1 (5 bases). This CDR3 is built from 15 residues. Germline V gene sequence: CDR1 LNHDA, CDR2 SQIVND (reference sequence). V was trimmed by 6 bases and J by 0 bases, leaving 12 bases between them. Written as DNA, the CDR3 is TGTGCCAGTAGCGTGACAGCAAATAGCAATCAGCCCCAGCATTTT. It translates to CASSVTANSNQPQHF.

CDR3 nucleotide sequence: TGTGCCAGTAGTATTACTAGCGGGGGGTTCACCGGGGAGCTGTTTTTT. Encoded protein: CASSITSGGFTGELFF. The chain uses TRBV19 and TRBJ2-2; 12 nucleotides line up with TRBD2. Germline V gene sequence: CDR1 LNHDA, CDR2 SQIVND (reference sequence). Trimming cost V 3 bases and J 4 bases; bases outside gene matches: 3. The length of the CDR3 is 16 residues. Based on the CDR3 plus reference TRBV19 and TRBJ2-2, the full variable domain is DGGITQSPKYLFRKEGQNVTLSCEQNLNHDAMYWYRQDPGQGLRLIYYSQIVNDFQKGDIAEGYSVSREKKESFPLTVTSAQKNPTAFYLCASSITSGGFTGELFFGEGSRLTVL.

The chain uses TRBV28 and TRBJ1-2; D unresolved. V lost 2 bases and J lost 7, with 11 bases in between. The CDR3 consists of 13 residues. Germline V gene data show CDR1 as MDHEN and CDR2 as SYDVKM. The CDR3 reads CASSLGPTGGYTF. The CDR3 DNA reads TGTGCCAGCAGTTTAGGCCCCACGGGTGGCTACACCTTC.

The chain has TRBV5-4 and TRBJ1-1; D is unclear. CDR3 length: 13 amino acids. V shed 5 bases and J shed 1 base, with 9 bases lying between them. Germline V gene data show CDR1 as SGHNT and CDR2 as YYREEE (reference sequence). The CDR3 DNA is TGTGCCAGCAGACCCCCCGGGAACACTGAAGCTTTCTTT. Translation: CASRPPGNTEAFF.

The genes are TRBV30 and TRBJ1-1; no clear D. The CDR3 totals 13 residues. Germline CDR1 is GTSNPN and CDR2 is SVGIG (reference sequence). V was pared by 4 bases and J by 3 bases, with 12 bases between. CDR3: CAWKGERDTEAFF. CDR3 sequence (DNA): TGTGCCTGGAAAGGAGAAAGGGACACTGAAGCTTTCTTT.

The gene calls are TRBV7-8 and TRBJ1-5; D might be TRBD1 (6 bases). This CDR3 region has 15 residues. Germline-derived CDR1 and CDR2 are SGHVS and FQNEAQ. V gave up 5 bases and J gave up 4 bases, with 15 bases separating them. The CDR3 is CASSLTLGGNQPQHF. The CDR3 DNA reads as TGTGCCAGCAGCCTTACGTTAGGGGGTAATCAGCCCCAGCATTTT.

The chain recombines TRBV5-4 with TRBJ1-1; D uncertain. V lost 0 bases and J lost 6, with 12 bases in between. CDR1 and CDR2 (germline): SGHNT, YYREEE (reference sequence). This CDR3 contains 14 residues. CDR3 loop: CASSLGISSSEAFF. The CDR3 DNA reads TGTGCCAGCAGCTTGGGGATTTCTTCCTCTGAAGCTTTCTTT.

This rearrangement joins TRBV29-1 to TRBJ1-2; D gene unclear. Deletions cut 3 bases from V and 2 bases from J, with 7 bases between. In germline, CDR1 is SQVTM, CDR2 ANQGSEA. There are 12 residues in the CDR3. The CDR3 DNA is TGCAGCGTTGATGGAGGAAACTATGGCTACACCTTC. The encoded protein is CSVDGGNYGYTF.

This CDR3 is CASSPRLATGGELFF. The CDR3 DNA sequence: TGTGCCAGCAGCCCACGACTAGCAACAGGCGGGGAGCTGTTTTTT. The chain carries TRBV9 and TRBJ2-2; 7 bases fit TRBD2. The junction had 10 bases not matched to a gene; V was cut back by 4 bases and J by 7 bases. Germline lookup yields CDR1 SGDLS and CDR2 YYNGEE. The CDR3 runs to 15 residues. The entire variable domain, with the rest obtained from reference TRBV9 and TRBJ2-2, is as follows: DSGVTQTPKHLITATGQRVTLRCSPRSGDLSVYWYQQSLDQGLQFLIQYYNGEERAKGNILERFSAQQFPDLHSELNLSSLELGDSALYFCASSPRLATGGELFFGEGSRLTVL.

The V gene is TRBV2, the J gene TRBJ1-2; D possibly corresponds to TRBD1 (6 bases). Looked up from germline, CDR1 is SNHLY and CDR2 is FYNNEI. Trimming removed 1 base at V and 14 bases at J, with 23 bases between. The CDR3 is 15 amino acids. The CDR3 here is CASSEDGGRGSQGTF. The CDR3 DNA is TGTGCCAGCAGTGAAGACGGTGGCAGGGGCTCTCAGGGTACCTTC.

The chain has TRBV27 and TRBJ1-1; D is unresolved. Germline V CDR1 and CDR2: MNHEY, SMNVEV (reference sequence). The CDR3 runs to 14 residues. V was pared by 6 bases and J by 0 bases, with 11 bases between. As DNA, the CDR3 is TGTGCCAGCAGATTGTATGTTATGAACACTGAAGCTTTCTTT. Amino acid sequence: CASRLYVMNTEAFF.

This clone was seen just once. J is TRBJ1-2 and V is TRBV27; 9 nucleotides agree with TRBD1. The germline V gene has CDR1 MNHEY and CDR2 SMNVEV (reference sequence). CDR3 length: 16 residues. Trimming cost V 6 bases and J 4 bases; bases outside gene matches: 12. CDR3 DNA sequence: TGTGCCAGCAGACGCCTCGACAGGGGGAAACGCTATGGCTACACCTTC. It yields the protein CASRRLDRGKRYGYTF.

This chain links TRBV7-9 with TRBJ2-7, with a possible D match to TRBD2 (6 bases). This CDR3 region has 16 residues. The germline CDR1 and CDR2 sequences are SEHNR and FQNEAQ (reference sequence). V lost 6 bases, J lost 4 bases, and 22 bases lay in between. The CDR3 nucleotides read TGTGCCAGCAGTTTTTGGGCCGCGGGATTTTCTTACGAGCAGTACTTC. Amino acids: CASSFWAAGFSYEQYF.

The chain recombines TRBV5-8 with TRBJ1-1; D gene uncertain. Germline values: CDR1 SGHTS, CDR2 YDEGEE. V lost 4 bases and J 0 bases, leaving 7 bases between the germline ends. The CDR3 has 13 amino acids. This CDR3 reads CASSPNLNTEAFF. CDR3 sequence (DNA): TGTGCCAGCAGCCCAAATTTGAACACTGAAGCTTTCTTT.